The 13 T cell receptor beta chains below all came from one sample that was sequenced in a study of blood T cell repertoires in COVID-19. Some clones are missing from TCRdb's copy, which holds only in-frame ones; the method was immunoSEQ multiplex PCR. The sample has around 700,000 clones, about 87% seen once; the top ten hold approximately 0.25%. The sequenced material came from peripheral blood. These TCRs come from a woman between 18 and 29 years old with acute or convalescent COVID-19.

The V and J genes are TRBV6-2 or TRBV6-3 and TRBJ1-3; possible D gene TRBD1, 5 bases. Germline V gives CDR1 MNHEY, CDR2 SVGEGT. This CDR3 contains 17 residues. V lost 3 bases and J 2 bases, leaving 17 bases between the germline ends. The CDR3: CASSYGLGRGPGNTIYF. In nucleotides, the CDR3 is TGTGCCAGCAGTTATGGCTTGGGTAGGGGTCCTGGAAACACCATATATTTT.

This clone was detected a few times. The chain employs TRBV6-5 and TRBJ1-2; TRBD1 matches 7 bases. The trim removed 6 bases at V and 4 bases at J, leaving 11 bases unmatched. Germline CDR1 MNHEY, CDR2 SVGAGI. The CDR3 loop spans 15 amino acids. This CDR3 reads CASRRPGTDGYGYTF. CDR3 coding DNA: TGTGCCAGCAGGCGCCCCGGGACAGACGGCTATGGCTACACCTTC.

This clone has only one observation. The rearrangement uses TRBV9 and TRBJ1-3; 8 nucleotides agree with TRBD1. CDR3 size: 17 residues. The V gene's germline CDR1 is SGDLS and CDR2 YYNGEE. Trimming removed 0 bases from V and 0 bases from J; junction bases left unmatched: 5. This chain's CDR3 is CASSVATGQGSGNTIYF. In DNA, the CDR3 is TGTGCCAGCAGCGTAGCTACTGGACAGGGCTCTGGAAACACCATATATTTT.

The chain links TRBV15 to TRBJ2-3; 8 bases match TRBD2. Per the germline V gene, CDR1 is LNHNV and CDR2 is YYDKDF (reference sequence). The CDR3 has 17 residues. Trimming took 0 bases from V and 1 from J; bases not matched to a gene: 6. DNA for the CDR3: TGTGCCACCAGCAGAGAAGTTGCGGGGGGTGGCACAGATACGCAGTATTTT. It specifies CATSREVAGGGTDTQYF. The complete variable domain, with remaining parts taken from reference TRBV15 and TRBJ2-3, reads DAMVIQNPRYQVTQFGKPVTLSCSQTLNHNVMYWYQQKSSQAPKLLFHYYDKDFNNEADTPDNFQSRRPNTSFCFLDIRSPGLGDTAMYLCATSREVAGGGTDTQYFGPGTRLTVL.

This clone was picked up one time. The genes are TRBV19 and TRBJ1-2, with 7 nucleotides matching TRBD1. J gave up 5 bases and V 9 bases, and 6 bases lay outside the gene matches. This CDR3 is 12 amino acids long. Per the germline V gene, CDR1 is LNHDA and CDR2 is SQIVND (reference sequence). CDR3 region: CASWDRDYGYTF. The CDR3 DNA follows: TGTGCCAGCTGGGACAGAGATTATGGCTACACCTTC.

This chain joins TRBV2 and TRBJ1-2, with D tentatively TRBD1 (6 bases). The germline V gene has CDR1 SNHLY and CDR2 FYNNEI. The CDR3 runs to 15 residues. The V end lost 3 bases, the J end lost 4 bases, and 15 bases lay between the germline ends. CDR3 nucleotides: TGTGCCAGCAGTGACCCCGTCCAGGGGTTCTATGGCTACACCTTC. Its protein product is CASSDPVQGFYGYTF.

CDR3 loop: CASSVGGGYTF. The CDR3 DNA is TGTGCCAGCAGCGTAGGAGGAGGCTACACCTTC. The rearrangement joins TRBV9 to TRBJ1-2; D remains ambiguous. V shed 0 bases and J shed 8 bases, with 5 bases lying between them. Germline V gives CDR1 SGDLS, CDR2 YYNGEE. The CDR3 sequence is 11 residues long.

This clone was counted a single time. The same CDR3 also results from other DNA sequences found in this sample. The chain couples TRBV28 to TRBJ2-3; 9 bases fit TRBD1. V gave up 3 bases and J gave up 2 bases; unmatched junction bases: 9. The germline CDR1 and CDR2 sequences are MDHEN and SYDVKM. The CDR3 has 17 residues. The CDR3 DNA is TGTGCCAGCAGTTTCTTCATGGGACAGGGCTTCACAGATACGCAGTATTTT. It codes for CASSFFMGQGFTDTQYF.

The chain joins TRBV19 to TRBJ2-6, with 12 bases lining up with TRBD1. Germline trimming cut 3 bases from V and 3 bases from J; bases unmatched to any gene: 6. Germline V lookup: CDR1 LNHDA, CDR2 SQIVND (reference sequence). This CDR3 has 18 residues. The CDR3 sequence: CASSMRGTGGRGANVLTF. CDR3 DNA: TGTGCCAGTAGTATGAGGGGGACAGGGGGCCGTGGGGCCAACGTCCTGACTTTC. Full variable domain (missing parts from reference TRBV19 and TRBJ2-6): DGGITQSPKYLFRKEGQNVTLSCEQNLNHDAMYWYRQDPGQGLRLIYYSQIVNDFQKGDIAEGYSVSREKKESFPLTVTSAQKNPTAFYLCASSMRGTGGRGANVLTFGAGSRLTVL.

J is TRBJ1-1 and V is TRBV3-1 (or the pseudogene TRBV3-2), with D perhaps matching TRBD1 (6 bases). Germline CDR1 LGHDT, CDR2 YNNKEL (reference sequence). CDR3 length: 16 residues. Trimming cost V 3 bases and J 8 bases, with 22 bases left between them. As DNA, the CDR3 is TGTGCCAGCAGCCACGAGGGGGTAGGGGTTAATTACGAAGCTTTCTTT. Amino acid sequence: CASSHEGVGVNYEAFF.

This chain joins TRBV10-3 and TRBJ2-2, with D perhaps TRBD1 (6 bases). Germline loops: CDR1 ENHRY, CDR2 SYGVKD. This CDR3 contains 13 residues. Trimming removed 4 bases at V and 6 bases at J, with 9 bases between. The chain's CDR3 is CAISGHRAGELFF. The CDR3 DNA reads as TGTGCCATCAGTGGACACAGGGCCGGGGAGCTGTTTTTT.

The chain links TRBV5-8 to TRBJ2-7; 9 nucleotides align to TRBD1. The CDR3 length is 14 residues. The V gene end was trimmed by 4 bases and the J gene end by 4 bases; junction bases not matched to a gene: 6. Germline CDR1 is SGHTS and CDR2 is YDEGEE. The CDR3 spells CASSHQGQGYEQYF. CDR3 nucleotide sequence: TGTGCCAGCAGCCACCAGGGACAGGGATACGAGCAGTACTTC.

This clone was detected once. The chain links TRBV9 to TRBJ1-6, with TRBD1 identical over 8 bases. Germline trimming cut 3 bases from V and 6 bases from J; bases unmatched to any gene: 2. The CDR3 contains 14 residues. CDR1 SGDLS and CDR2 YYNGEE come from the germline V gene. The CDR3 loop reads CASSEDRANSPLHF. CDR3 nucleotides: TGTGCCAGCAGCGAGGACAGGGCTAATTCACCCCTCCACTTT. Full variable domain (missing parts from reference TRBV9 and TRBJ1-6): DSGVTQTPKHLITATGQRVTLRCSPRSGDLSVYWYQQSLDQGLQFLIQYYNGEERAKGNILERFSAQQFPDLHSELNLSSLELGDSALYFCASSEDRANSPLHFGNGTRLTVT.